These T cell receptor beta chains were read from a single sample in a study of blood T cell repertoires in COVID-19. Assay used: immunoSEQ multiplex PCR; TCRdb lists only in-frame clones, some missing. The profile shows 150,000 to 200,000 clones, approximately 77% of them singletons. Source material: PBMCs or T cells enriched from blood (not recorded which). These TCRs come from a man aged 55 to 70 who had recovered from COVID-19. Both conserved end residues are part of each CDR3. D genes are given only for firm matches. Expanded clones get a size class; other rows say once, few or many, or leave the size out.

>TRBJ2-6|TRBV12-3/TRBV12-4|NA|NA
CASNRGANVLTF
TGTGCCAGCAACAGGGGGGCCAACGTCCTGACTTTC
>TRBJ1-1|TRBV9|once|NA
CASSVEMEWAEAFF
TGTGCCAGCAGCGTAGAAATGGAGTGGGCTGAAGCTTTCTTT
>TRBJ2-2|TRBV13|NA|TRBD1
CASSPRQGVITGELFF
TGTGCCAGCAGCCCCAGACAGGGGGTCATCACCGGGGAGCTGTTTTTT
>TRBJ2-7|TRBV7-2|NA|TRBD2
CASSSRTSGAVNEQYF
TGTGCCAGCAGCTCTAGGACTAGCGGGGCTGTCAACGAGCAGTACTTC
>TRBJ2-5|TRBV7-2|NA|TRBD2
CASSSPSGGETQYF
TGTGCCAGCAGCTCCCCTTCGGGAGGAGAGACCCAGTACTTC
>TRBJ2-1|TRBV11-1|NA|TRBD1
CASSPPGQGAFF
TGTGCCAGCAGCCCCCCGGGACAGGGGGCATTCTTC
>TRBJ1-1|TRBV11-2|NA|NA
CASSPAGVNTEAFF
TGTGCCAGCAGCCCCGCAGGCGTGAACACTGAAGCTTTCTTT
>TRBJ2-2|TRBV19|NA|TRBD1
CASSHEDRGWTGELFF
TGTGCCAGTAGTCACGAGGACAGGGGATGGACCGGGGAGCTGTTTTTT
>TRBJ2-3|TRBV2|NA|NA
CASSEARLGAQGTDTQYF
TGTGCCAGCAGTGAAGCCCGCCTGGGGGCCCAAGGCACAGATACGCAGTATTTT
>TRBJ1-4|TRBV7-8|many|TRBD1
CASSYRQGGEKLFF
TGTGCCAGCAGCTACCGACAGGGTGGGGAAAAACTGTTTTTT
>TRBJ1-3|TRBV11-3|once|TRBD1
CASSITGGTIYF
TGTGCCAGCAGCATCACAGGGGGCACCATATATTTT
>TRBJ1-5|TRBV7-9|NA|NA
CASSLVTGDRAQPQHF
TGTGCCAGCAGCTTAGTAACCGGGGATAGGGCTCAGCCCCAGCATTTT
>TRBJ1-5|TRBV11-1|NA|NA
CASTHLERGYQPQHF
TGTGCCAGCACCCATCTCGAGCGGGGCTATCAGCCCCAGCATTTT
>TRBJ1-4|TRBV6-5|once|TRBD1
CASRSTGEPNEKLFF
TGTGCCAGCAGGAGTACAGGGGAACCTAATGAAAAACTGTTTTTT
>TRBJ2-2|TRBV12-3/TRBV12-4|NA|NA
CASSPSGELFF
TGTGCCAGCAGCCCGTCCGGGGAGCTGTTTTTT
>TRBJ1-2|TRBV28|NA|NA
CASQEEGDGYTF
TGTGCCAGCCAAGAGGAGGGAGATGGCTACACCTTC
>TRBJ1-2|TRBV28|few|NA
CASSYGGGLYGYTF
TGTGCCAGCAGTTATGGGGGGGGATTATATGGCTACACCTTC
>TRBJ2-3|TRBV9|NA|TRBD2
CASSVPSGGAGADTQYF
TGTGCCAGCAGCGTACCGAGCGGGGGGGCCGGGGCAGATACGCAGTATTTT
>TRBJ2-5|TRBV7-2|NA|TRBD1
CASSAAPGQPKETQYF
TGTGCCAGCAGCGCAGCCCCGGGACAGCCCAAAGAGACCCAGTACTTC
>TRBJ2-7|TRBV10-3|NA|TRBD2
CATAGGYEQYF
TGTGCCACCGCGGGGGGCTACGAGCAGTACTTC
>TRBJ1-1|TRBV5-1|NA|NA
CASSLDRANTEAFF
TGCGCCAGCAGCTTGGACAGGGCCAACACTGAAGCTTTCTTT
>TRBJ2-7|TRBV19|few|NA
CASSILLGGSYEQYF
TGTGCCAGTAGTATCCTGCTAGGAGGGTCCTACGAGCAGTACTTC
>TRBJ1-5|TRBV12-3/TRBV12-4|NA|TRBD1
CASSSTGGAQHF
TGTGCCAGCAGTTCTACAGGGGGGGCCCAGCATTTT
>TRBJ2-5|TRBV27|few|TRBD1
CASRDRARETQYF
TGTGCCAGCAGAGACAGGGCCCGAGAGACCCAGTACTTC
>TRBJ1-6|TRBV18|few|NA
CASSRLSGAYNSPLHF
TGTGCCAGCTCACGACTATCAGGGGCCTATAATTCACCCCTCCACTTT
>TRBJ1-5|TRBV20-1|NA|TRBD1
CSASRGPASNQPQHF
TGCAGTGCTAGTAGGGGGCCGGCTAGCAATCAGCCCCAGCATTTT
>TRBJ1-6|TRBV28|NA|NA
CASSSPLQGQGSPLHF
TGTGCCAGCAGTTCACCGCTCCAGGGGCAGGGTTCACCCCTCCACTTT
>TRBJ2-7|TRBV6-5|NA|TRBD1
CASSPSGTGGYEQYF
TGTGCCAGCAGTCCCTCCGGGACAGGGGGTTACGAGCAGTACTTC
>TRBJ2-1|TRBV27|NA|TRBD2
CASSGLSSGKYNEQFF
TGTGCCAGCAGTGGACTGTCTAGCGGGAAATACAATGAGCAGTTCTTC
>TRBJ2-3|TRBV29-1|NA|NA
CSVAGNGVTDTQYF
TGCAGCGTTGCGGGGAATGGGGTCACAGATACGCAGTATTTT
>TRBJ2-3|TRBV3-1/TRBV3-2|NA|TRBD2
CASSRTSGGAIDTQYF
TGTGCCAGCAGTCGGACTAGCGGGGGGGCGATAGATACGCAGTATTTT
>TRBJ2-6|TRBV7-6|NA|NA
CASSLRGGSGANVLTF
TGTGCCAGCAGCCTACGTGGAGGCTCTGGGGCCAACGTCCTGACTTTC
>TRBJ2-7|TRBV11-3|few|NA
CASSSGGIGEQYF
TGTGCCAGCAGCTCAGGAGGGATTGGCGAGCAGTACTTC
>TRBJ1-5|TRBV11-2|NA|NA
CASSLGDRILNQPQHF
TGTGCCAGCAGCTTAGGAGACAGAATCCTCAATCAGCCCCAGCATTTT
>TRBJ2-1|TRBV7-2|NA|TRBD2
CASSLGPSSGGYNEQFF
TGTGCCAGCAGCTTAGGGCCCTCTAGCGGGGGCTACAATGAGCAGTTCTTC
>TRBJ2-1|TRBV7-2|NA|NA
CASSLSGGNNEQFF
TGTGCCAGCAGCTTATCTGGCGGGAACAATGAGCAGTTCTTC
>TRBJ2-7|TRBV5-1|NA|TRBD1
CASSLRDRGAYEQYF
TGCGCCAGCAGCTTAAGGGACAGGGGGGCCTACGAGCAGTACTTC
>TRBJ2-3|TRBV5-1|NA|TRBD1
CASSWGQGGADTQYF
TGCGCCAGCAGCTGGGGACAGGGAGGAGCAGATACGCAGTATTTT
>TRBJ2-1|TRBV18|NA|NA
CASSKPLDSSRSYNEQFF
TGTGCCAGCTCAAAACCCCTGGACAGCTCTCGTTCCTACAATGAGCAGTTCTTC
>TRBJ2-7|TRBV4-2|NA|NA
CASGSERAGHYEQYF
TGTGCCAGCGGCTCCGAACGAGCAGGTCACTACGAGCAGTACTTC
>TRBJ1-1|TRBV5-5|once|TRBD1
CASSLGDRVVTEAFF
TGTGCCAGCAGCTTAGGGGACAGGGTGGTCACTGAAGCTTTCTTT
>TRBJ2-3|TRBV9|NA|NA
CASSNEGPDTQYF
TGTGCCAGCAGCAACGAGGGCCCAGATACGCAGTATTTT
>TRBJ2-4|TRBV14|NA|TRBD1
CASSHRDRNIQYF
TGTGCCAGCAGCCACCGGGACAGGAACATTCAGTACTTC
>TRBJ2-1|TRBV5-6|NA|TRBD2
CASSSQTSGYYNEQFF
TGTGCCAGCAGCTCCCAGACTAGCGGGTACTACAATGAGCAGTTCTTC
>TRBJ1-1|TRBV11-2|NA|NA
CASSRIWSVNTEAFF
TGTGCCAGCAGCCGAATTTGGTCGGTGAACACTGAAGCTTTCTTT
>TRBJ2-7|TRBV2|NA|TRBD2
CASRARTSAALYEQYF
TGTGCCAGCAGGGCCCGGACTAGCGCGGCCCTTTACGAGCAGTACTTC
>TRBJ1-2|TRBV27|NA|TRBD1
CASGDLGQRSYGYTF
TGTGCCAGCGGGGACTTGGGACAGAGAAGTTATGGCTACACCTTC
>TRBJ1-5|TRBV7-9|NA|NA
CASSLWQGLDQPQHF
TGTGCCAGCAGCTTATGGCAGGGTTTGGATCAGCCCCAGCATTTT
>TRBJ2-1|TRBV4-1|NA|NA
CASSQDASLWQEQFF
TGCGCCAGCAGCCAAGACGCTAGCCTCTGGCAGGAGCAGTTCTTC
>TRBJ1-3|TRBV3-1/TRBV3-2|NA|NA
CASSPTGAGNTIYF
TGTGCCAGCAGCCCTACGGGTGCTGGAAACACCATATATTTT
>TRBJ1-6|TRBV18|NA|NA
CASSPRPQGQWDNSPLHF
TGTGCCAGCTCACCACGCCCCCAGGGGCAATGGGATAATTCACCCCTCCACTTT
>TRBJ1-6|TRBV9|NA|NA
CASSALQDSPLHF
TGTGCCAGCAGCGCCCTACAGGACTCACCCCTCCACTTT
>TRBJ1-3|TRBV29-1|NA|NA
CSVEDPRQVGNTIYF
TGCAGCGTTGAAGATCCCCGACAGGTTGGAAACACCATATATTTT
>TRBJ1-1|TRBV2|few|TRBD1
CASSPNRGNTEAFF
TGTGCCAGCAGTCCGAACAGGGGGAACACTGAAGCTTTCTTT
>TRBJ1-6|TRBV28|few|NA
CASQGGPNNSPLHF
TGTGCCAGCCAAGGCGGGCCAAATAATTCACCCCTCCACTTT
>TRBJ2-5|TRBV5-1|few|NA
CASSLAAAVQETQYF
TGCGCCAGCAGCTTGGCCGCGGCAGTCCAAGAGACCCAGTACTTC
>TRBJ2-3|TRBV7-2|NA|TRBD2
CASSPGLATGTDTQYF
TGTGCCAGCAGCCCTGGACTAGCGACGGGCACAGATACGCAGTATTTT
>TRBJ2-7|TRBV19|NA|TRBD1
CASSMRDRSSGQYF
TGTGCCAGTAGTATGAGGGACAGGTCCTCTGGGCAGTACTTC
>TRBJ2-3|TRBV14|NA|TRBD2
CASRPLSASGSTDTQYF
TGTGCCAGCAGACCCCTCTCGGCTAGCGGGAGCACAGATACGCAGTATTTT